Included here is one T cell receptor (beta chain) sequence, with context. The data were obtained in a study of blood T cell repertoires in COVID-19. Study-level information: Specimens from acute and convalescent COVID-19 originated in the United States, Italy and Spain. PBMCs, B-cell-depleted T cells, or T cells were the source of the cDNA or gDNA that made up the material.

The CDR3 length is 17 residues. V was pared by 5 bases and J by 8 bases, with 18 bases of the junction left unmatched. Germline V CDR1 and CDR2: SGHAT, FQNNGV. Methods used by the authors: Reference gene primer amplification in the assay estimated nucleated cell counts. TCRdb's table, derived via immunoSEQ multiplex PCR, lists solely in-frame clones and lacks some. From that table come the V and J calls and clone size; the DNA was used to work out D and trimming. The table lists about 100,000 clones, roughly 81% of them singletons. This receptor was identified in a man aged 40-49 years with active or convalescent COVID-19. Material: peripheral blood. The chain couples TRBV11-2 to TRBJ1-1, with 9 bases aligning to TRBD1. This CDR3 reads CASSRAGTGLAWAEAFF. In nucleotides, the CDR3 is TGTGCCAGCAGCCGGGCCGGGACAGGGCTCGCGTGGGCCGAAGCTTTCTTT.